A selection of T cell receptor beta chains follows, all from one sample in a study of memory CD4+ T cells and cytomegalovirus serostatus. Profiled with immunoSEQ multiplex PCR; TCRdb holds only in-frame clones, not every one. The profile shows about 41,000 clones, roughly 83% of them singletons. The material sequenced was memory CD4+ T cells from blood. The receptors stem from an adult in good health and CMV-seronegative. Each CDR3 is given with its conserved first and last residue. A D gene is named only where the DNA matches it firmly. Some rows mark clone size as missing; the rest say once, few, many or name a class of expanded clone.

TRBJ1-6	TRBD1	-	TRBV7-9	CASSLGTANSPLHF	TGTGCCAGCAGCCTAGGGACAGCTAATTCACCCCTCCACTTT
TRBJ2-3	-	-	TRBV6-6	CASSYYPTDTQYF	TGTGCCAGCAGTTACTACCCGACAGATACGCAGTATTTT
TRBJ1-4	-	-	TRBV18	CASSSQEGEKLFF	TGTGCCAGCTCATCCCAGGAAGGTGAAAAACTGTTTTTT
TRBJ2-5	-	-	TRBV30	CAWSVESSGTQYF	TGTGCCTGGAGTGTGGAGTCCTCCGGGACCCAGTACTTC
TRBJ2-3	-	-	TRBV30	CAWSVLSGTGTDTQYF	TGTGCCTGGAGTGTACTTAGCGGAACCGGCACAGATACGCAGTATTTT
TRBJ1-3	-	-	TRBV7-8	CASSLAVLGRMSGNTIYF	TGTGCCAGCAGCTTAGCGGTCCTAGGACGGATGTCTGGAAACACCATATATTTT
TRBJ1-2	TRBD1	once	TRBV5-1	CASSLMTGDGYTF	TGCGCCAGCAGCTTGATGACAGGGGATGGCTACACCTTC
TRBJ1-1	TRBD1	-	TRBV16	CASSRGRDREAFF	TGTGCCAGCAGCCGGGGTCGGGACAGGGAAGCTTTCTTT
TRBJ2-5	-	-	TRBV7-2	CASSFKQVETQYF	TGTGCCAGCAGCTTTAAGCAGGTGGAGACCCAGTACTTC
TRBJ1-6	TRBD1	-	TRBV6-6	CASIRDRNSSPLHF	TGTGCCAGTATCCGGGACAGAAATTCTTCACCCCTCCACTTT
TRBJ1-3	-	-	TRBV25-1	CASSGVSGNTIYF	TGTGCCAGCAGCGGGGTCTCTGGAAACACCATATATTTT
TRBJ1-2	-	-	TRBV4-1	CASSHEGRGYGYTF	TGCGCCAGCAGCCATGAAGGACGGGGCTATGGCTACACCTTC
TRBJ2-7	-	-	TRBV6-6	CASSYVLRYEQYF	TGTGCCAGCAGTTACGTCCTCCGCTACGAGCAGTACTTC
TRBJ1-2	-	-	TRBV7-2	CASSPTGFDYGYTF	TGTGCCAGCAGCCCTACAGGGTTCGACTATGGCTACACCTTC
TRBJ2-7	-	-	TRBV6-1	CASSESGHQTYEQYF	TGTGCCAGCAGTGAAAGTGGACACCAGACCTACGAGCAGTACTTC
TRBJ1-4	-	-	TRBV29-1	CSVLTGNEKLFF	TGCAGCGTCTTGACGGGTAATGAAAAACTGTTTTTT
TRBJ2-7	TRBD1	-	TRBV5-4	CASSLDLGQEKTYEQYF	TGTGCCAGCAGCTTGGATCTCGGACAGGAGAAAACCTACGAGCAGTACTTC
TRBJ2-4	-	-	TRBV5-5	CASSFPFYGAKNIQYF	TGTGCCAGCAGCTTCCCCTTTTATGGAGCCAAAAACATTCAGTACTTC
TRBJ1-6	-	-	TRBV9	CASSVGWYKKDSPLHF	TGTGCCAGCAGCGTAGGTTGGTATAAGAAGGATTCACCCCTCCACTTT
TRBJ2-1	-	-	TRBV4-2	CASSYQQETSYNEQFF	TGTGCCAGCAGCTACCAACAGGAGACCTCCTACAATGAGCAGTTCTTC
TRBJ1-1	-	-	TRBV30	CAFHRDTEAFF	TGTGCCTTCCACAGGGACACTGAAGCTTTCTTT
TRBJ1-4	TRBD1	-	TRBV2	CASSGYRGGEKLFF	TGTGCCAGCAGTGGGTACAGGGGCGGTGAAAAACTGTTTTTT
TRBJ2-3	TRBD2	few	TRBV30	CAWSVLSGGTPDTQYF	TGTGCCTGGAGTGTTCTTAGCGGGGGGACCCCAGATACGCAGTATTTT
TRBJ2-2	-	-	TRBV7-2	CASSFRNRVAGELFF	TGTGCCAGCAGCTTTCGCAACAGGGTGGCCGGGGAGCTGTTTTTT
TRBJ1-1	TRBD1	-	TRBV5-4	CASSLPDRGNTEAFF	TGTGCCAGCAGCTTGCCGGACAGGGGAAACACTGAAGCTTTCTTT
TRBJ2-3	TRBD2	-	TRBV27	CASQGLAGFETQYF	TGTGCCAGCCAAGGACTAGCGGGGTTCGAGACGCAGTATTTT
TRBJ1-1	TRBD1	few	TRBV11-1	CASGGQGDTEAFF	TGTGCCAGCGGGGGACAGGGGGACACTGAAGCTTTCTTT
TRBJ1-6	-	-	TRBV5-4	CASRGGGYNSPLHF	TGTGCCAGCAGGGGGGGAGGTTATAATTCACCCCTCCACTTT
TRBJ1-1	-	few	TRBV30	CASATGRLGAFF	TGTGCCTCAGCAACCGGACGTTTGGGAGCTTTCTTT
TRBJ1-1	-	-	TRBV13	CASTTVMNTEAFF	TGTGCCAGTACGACAGTCATGAACACTGAAGCTTTCTTT
TRBJ2-7	TRBD1	-	TRBV10-1	CASSENKLQGALLSYEQYF	TGCGCCAGCAGTGAAAATAAACTACAGGGGGCCCTTCTCTCCTACGAGCAGTACTTC
TRBJ1-1	-	-	TRBV5-1	CASSLTTLTEAFF	TGCGCCAGCAGCTTGACGACATTGACAGAAGCTTTCTTT
TRBJ1-3	-	-	TRBV4-2	CASSQERVFSGNTIYF	TGTGCCAGCAGCCAAGAGAGGGTATTTTCTGGAAACACCATATATTTT
TRBJ2-7	-	-	TRBV5-6	CASSSQGGRSQYF	TGTGCCAGCAGCTCACAAGGCGGAAGGTCGCAGTACTTC
TRBJ1-4	TRBD1	-	TRBV7-2	CASSSRTGGGEKLFF	TGTGCCAGCAGCTCACGGACAGGGGGCGGAGAAAAACTGTTTTTT
TRBJ2-7	TRBD1	-	TRBV6-6	CASSRGTGGSYEQYF	TGTGCCAGCAGTCGTGGGACAGGGGGGTCCTACGAGCAGTACTTC
TRBJ1-4	-	-	TRBV4-2	CASSQVTGVVEKLFF	TGTGCCAGCAGCCAAGTTACAGGTGTTGTAGAAAAACTGTTTTTT
TRBJ2-1	-	once	TRBV11-2	CASSFGREGGPNEQFF	TGTGCCAGCAGCTTCGGCCGCGAGGGTGGACCTAATGAGCAGTTCTTC
TRBJ2-2	TRBD1	once	TRBV5-4	CASSHPGGQGPGELFF	TGTGCCAGCAGCCACCCAGGGGGACAGGGGCCCGGGGAGCTGTTTTTT
TRBJ2-6	-	-	TRBV2	CASSATGANVLTF	TGTGCCAGCAGTGCGACTGGGGCCAACGTCCTGACTTTC
TRBJ1-3	-	-	TRBV19	CASRDRGAGNTIYF	TGTGCCAGTAGGGACCGAGGGGCTGGAAACACCATATATTTT
TRBJ2-7	-	-	TRBV30	CAWSGGTVSSYEQYF	TGTGCCTGGAGCGGGGGGACAGTCAGCTCCTACGAGCAGTACTTC
TRBJ2-3	TRBD1	-	TRBV19	CASSIDTLQGSITTDTQYF	TGTGCCAGTAGTATAGACACTTTACAGGGGTCAATTACGACAGATACGCAGTATTTT
TRBJ2-1	-	-	TRBV7-8	CASSSNRLLSYNEQFF	TGTGCCAGCAGCTCCAACAGGCTACTCTCCTACAATGAGCAGTTCTTC
TRBJ1-1	TRBD1	-	TRBV7-8	CASSFGQGMNTEAFF	TGTGCCAGCAGCTTTGGACAGGGGATGAACACTGAAGCTTTCTTT
TRBJ1-1	-	-	TRBV19	CASSSPGRRGTEAFF	TGTGCCAGTAGTAGCCCGGGACGGCGGGGCACTGAAGCTTTCTTT
TRBJ2-2	-	-	TRBV30	CAWVAANTGELFF	TGTGCCTGGGTTGCAGCGAACACCGGGGAGCTGTTTTTT
TRBJ2-5	TRBD2	once	TRBV5-6	CASSFGKGRGAGETQYF	TGTGCCAGCAGCTTTGGCAAAGGGCGGGGGGCCGGGGAGACCCAGTACTTC
TRBJ1-1	-	medium-sized	TRBV20-1	CSGLGSSKAFF	TGCAGTGGCCTTGGCTCATCCAAGGCTTTCTTT
TRBJ2-7	TRBD2	-	TRBV10-2	CASSEGGGGDSEYF	TGCGCCAGCAGTGAGGGGGGCGGGGGGGATTCAGAGTACTTC
TRBJ2-7	TRBD1	-	TRBV11-3	CASSLETGDSYEQYF	TGTGCCAGCAGCTTGGAGACAGGGGACTCCTACGAGCAGTACTTC
TRBJ2-7	-	-	TRBV4-1	CASSQATVTYEQYF	TGCGCCAGCAGCCAAGCGACAGTCACCTACGAGCAGTACTTC
TRBJ2-1	TRBD1	few	TRBV18	CASSPITSGQPNEQFF	TGTGCCAGCTCACCGATTACTTCGGGACAGCCTAATGAGCAGTTCTTC
TRBJ1-2	-	-	TRBV30	CAWISSWTVNNYGYTF	TGTGCCTGGATTTCTTCATGGACAGTAAACAACTATGGCTACACCTTC
TRBJ1-4	-	few	TRBV2	CASSGAAANEKLFF	TGTGCCAGCAGTGGGGCCGCGGCTAATGAAAAACTGTTTTTT